The present entry profiles one T cell receptor beta chain with its context. This clone was seen a handful of times. Its antigen is currently not known. Base qualities were left out, and no much larger clone turns up one base away. Measured from the cysteine to the phenylalanine, the CDR3 is 14 residues long. Of all the DNA, just the CDR3 is kept, 42 bases in frame from base 1. CDR1 and CDR2 are drawn from the germline V gene: SGHRS, YFSETQ. V loses 1 base of germline sequence and J loses 8 bases, and the interval between the two ends is 12 bases. The sample is drawn from a study of OX40 agonist ivuxolimab in advanced cancers. Notes on the research overall: Ivuxolimab, which targeted the costimulatory receptor OX40 (CD134), was an agonistic, fully human IgG2 monoclonal antibody. Intravenous ivuxolimab was administered to patients every 2 weeks at six dose levels: 0.01, 0.1, 0.3, 1.5, 3 and 10 mg/kg. Of the roughly 51 patients in dose escalation, 19 had hepatocellular carcinoma, some 15 had melanoma, 9 had renal cell carcinoma and 9 had head and neck cancer. The dose-escalation cohort was 82.7% male with a mean age of approximately 60 years, ranging from about 20 to 80. Patients were allowed to have had prior anti-PD-1, anti-PD-L1 or anti-CTLA-4 therapy, and more than 30% of the dose-escalation patients had previously received checkpoint inhibitors. Partial responses were achieved by three dose-escalation patients, of whom one had hepatocellular carcinoma and two had cutaneous melanoma. The point of sequencing TCRbeta in the periphery was to test whether ivuxolimab changed TCR sequence diversity and drove clonal T-cell expansion. The paper describes the monotherapy dose-escalation part (N of about 54 patients) of the phase I trial of ivuxolimab. The full study reports these points: Which antigens the clonally expanded peripheral T cells were specific for was not determined. Low levels of normalized T-cell clonal expansion were also shown by some nonresponding patients. Clonal expansion of both CD4+ and CD8+ blood T cells was observed from baseline to week 6 at doses 0.1 to 3.0 mg/kg. After ivuxolimab, more expanded clones were found on average in CD8+ T cells than in CD4+ T cells. In partial responders in the 0.1-3.0 mg/kg groups, normalized peripheral clonal expansion was found to be among the lowest, especially among CD8+ T cells.

Genomic DNA was extracted from sorted cells for sequencing of the TCRbeta CDR3 region. The immunoSEQ Assay was used for sequencing of TCRbeta CDR3 regions. TCRdb re-hosts the immuneACCESS table, in-frame sequences only. Its copies lack some clones; in the studies checked, an unresolved V gene accounts for under half of them, and the cause for the rest is not known. This sample is represented by 90,000 to 100,000 clones; about 85% of them were singletons. The ten largest account for 0.75% to 0.95% of the sample. The trial excluded patients who had a history of autoimmune disease or were on systemic immunosuppression. In every dose cohort, peripheral blood was drawn for TCR sequencing at baseline, cycle 4 day 1, and cycle 7 day 1. The samples were taken from a phase I, first-in-human, multicenter, open-label dose-escalation trial of ivuxolimab. Adults with locally advanced or metastatic melanoma, renal cell carcinoma, hepatocellular carcinoma or head and neck squamous cell carcinoma were enrolled in the trial. Before TCR sequencing, CD4+ T cells and CD8+ T cells from peripheral blood were sorted into separate populations.

The chain was built from TRBV5-1 and TRBJ1-4; the D gene remains uncertain. Sequences were derived from CD4+ or CD8+ T cells sorted from blood, sampled in a trial of the OX40 agonist ivuxolimab. This clonotype originated in an adult with an advanced solid tumor such as melanoma, head and neck, liver or kidney cancer. The CDR3 region: CASSLFGIEEKLFF. The bases read TGCGCCAGCAGCTTGTTTGGGATTGAGGAAAAACTGTTTTTT.